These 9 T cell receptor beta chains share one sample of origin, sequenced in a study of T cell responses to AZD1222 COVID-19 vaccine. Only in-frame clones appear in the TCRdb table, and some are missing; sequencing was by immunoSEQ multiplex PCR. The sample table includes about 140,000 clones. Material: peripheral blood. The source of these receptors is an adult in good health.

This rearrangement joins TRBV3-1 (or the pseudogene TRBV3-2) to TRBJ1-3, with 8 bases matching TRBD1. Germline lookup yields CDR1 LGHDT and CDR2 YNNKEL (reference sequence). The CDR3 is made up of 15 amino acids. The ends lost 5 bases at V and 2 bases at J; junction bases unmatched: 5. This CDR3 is CASSSQGAPGNTIYF. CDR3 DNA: TGTGCCAGCAGCTCGCAGGGGGCTCCTGGAAACACCATATATTTT.

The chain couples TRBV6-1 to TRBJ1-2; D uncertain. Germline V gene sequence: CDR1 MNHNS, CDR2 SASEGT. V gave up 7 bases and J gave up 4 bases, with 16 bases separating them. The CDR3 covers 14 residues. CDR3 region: CASKSSPQTYGYTF. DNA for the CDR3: TGTGCCAGCAAGTCCAGTCCCCAAACCTATGGCTACACCTTC.

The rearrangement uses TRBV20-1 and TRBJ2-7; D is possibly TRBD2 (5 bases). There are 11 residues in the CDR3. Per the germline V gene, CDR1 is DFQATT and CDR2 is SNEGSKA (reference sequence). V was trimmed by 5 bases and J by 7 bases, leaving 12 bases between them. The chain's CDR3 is CSAFPSGEQYF. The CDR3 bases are TGCAGTGCTTTCCCTTCGGGGGAGCAGTACTTC.

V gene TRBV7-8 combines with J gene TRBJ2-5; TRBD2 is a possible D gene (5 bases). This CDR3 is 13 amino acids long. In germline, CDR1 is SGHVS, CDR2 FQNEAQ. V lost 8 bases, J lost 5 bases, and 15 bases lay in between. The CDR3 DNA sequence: TGTGCCAGCCGATTACCGCCGGGGGAGACCCAGTACTTC. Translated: CASRLPPGETQYF.

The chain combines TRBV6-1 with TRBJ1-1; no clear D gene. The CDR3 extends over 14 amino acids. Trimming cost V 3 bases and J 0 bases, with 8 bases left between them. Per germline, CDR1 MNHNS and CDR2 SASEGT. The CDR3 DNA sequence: TGTGCCAGCAGTGACCCGTCAATGAACACTGAAGCTTTCTTT. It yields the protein CASSDPSMNTEAFF.

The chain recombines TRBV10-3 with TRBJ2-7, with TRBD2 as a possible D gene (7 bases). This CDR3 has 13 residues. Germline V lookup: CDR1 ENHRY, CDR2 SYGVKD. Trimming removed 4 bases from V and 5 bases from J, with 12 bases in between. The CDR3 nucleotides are TGTGCCATCAGTGCGCGGGGGCCCGACGAGCAGTACTTC. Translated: CAISARGPDEQYF.

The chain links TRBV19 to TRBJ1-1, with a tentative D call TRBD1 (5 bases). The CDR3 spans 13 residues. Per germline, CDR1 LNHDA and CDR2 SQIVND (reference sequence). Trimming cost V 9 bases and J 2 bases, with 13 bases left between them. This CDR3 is CASIRQFNTEAFF. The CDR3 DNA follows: TGTGCCAGCATCAGACAGTTTAACACTGAAGCTTTCTTT.

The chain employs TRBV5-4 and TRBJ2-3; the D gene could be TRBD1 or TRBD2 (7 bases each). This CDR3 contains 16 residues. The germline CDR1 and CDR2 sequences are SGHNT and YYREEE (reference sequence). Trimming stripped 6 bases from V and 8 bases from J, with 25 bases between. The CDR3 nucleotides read TGTGCCAGCATCCCAGGGGGGGGCCCCCTGATGGGTACGCAGTATTTT. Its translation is CASIPGGGPLMGTQYF.

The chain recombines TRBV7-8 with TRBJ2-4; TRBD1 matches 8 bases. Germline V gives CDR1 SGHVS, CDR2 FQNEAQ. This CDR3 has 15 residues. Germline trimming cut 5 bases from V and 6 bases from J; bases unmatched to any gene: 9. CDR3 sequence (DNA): TGTGCCAGCAGCCTGAGGACAGGGAGTTTAAACATTCAGTACTTC. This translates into CASSLRTGSLNIQYF.